The 13 T cell receptor beta chains presented below share a single source sample, sequenced in a study of early stage breast cancer tumors. Some clones are missing from TCRdb's copy, which holds only in-frame ones; the method was immunoSEQ multiplex PCR. The sample records about 50,000 clones, over 60% being singletons. Sequences were obtained from blood. These receptors came from a person aged 30 to 39 with breast cancer.

The V call is TRBV29-1, the J call TRBJ2-3, with 9 bases matching TRBD2. J lost 7 bases, V lost 1 base, and 15 bases had no gene match. The CDR3 sequence is 17 residues long. Germline CDR1 SQVTM, CDR2 ANQGSEA. CDR3 DNA sequence: TGCAGCGTTGAAGTTTTTGGCAGTAGCGGGGGCATGAATACGCAGTATTTT. This codes for CSVEVFGSSGGMNTQYF.

This clone was observed a handful of times. V usage is TRBV6-4 and J usage is TRBJ2-6; TRBD1 might be the D (6 bases). This CDR3 has 16 residues. Germline loops: CDR1 MRHNA, CDR2 SNTAGT. Trimming took 0 bases from V and 0 from J, leaving 6 bases between them. Here the CDR3 DNA reads TGTGCCAGCAGTGACTCGGACAGCTCTGGGGCCAACGTCCTGACTTTC. This encodes CASSDSDSSGANVLTF.

The V gene is TRBV27, the J gene TRBJ2-4; 9 bases match TRBD2. The CDR3 consists of 20 residues. J lost 4 bases, V lost 0 bases, and 16 bases had no gene match. Germline CDR1 is MNHEY and CDR2 is SMNVEV (reference sequence). DNA for the CDR3: TGTGCCAGCAGTTTATCCCCGGGGGTAGCGGGAGCCGTTGGGAAAAACATTCAGTACTTC. Translating it yields CASSLSPGVAGAVGKNIQYF.

The chain links TRBV7-2 to TRBJ2-1; 9 bases agree with TRBD1. Germline CDR1 SGHTA, CDR2 FQGNSA. V lost 2 bases, J lost 7 bases, and 3 bases stayed unmatched. This CDR3 is 14 amino acids long. DNA for the CDR3: TGTGCCAGCAGCTTACTGACAGGGGGGAATGAGCAGTTCTTC. Translation gives CASSLLTGGNEQFF.

In its sample, this clone was seen a few times. This sequence joins TRBV30 and TRBJ1-2; 9 nucleotides agree with TRBD1. Trimming removed 0 bases from V and 8 bases from J; junction bases left unmatched: 7. Germline V CDR1 and CDR2: GTSNPN, SVGIG (reference sequence). The CDR3 totals 14 residues. The CDR3 sequence: CAWSVGDRAKGYTF. The CDR3 region has the DNA TGTGCCTGGAGTGTGGGGGACAGGGCGAAAGGCTACACCTTC.

The chain is built from TRBV5-5 and TRBJ1-3; D ambiguous. V shed 1 base and J shed 4 bases, with 3 bases lying between them. The CDR3 has 12 amino acids. CDR1 is SGHKS and CDR2 is YYEKEE in the germline V gene (reference sequence). In DNA, the CDR3 is TGTGCCAGCAGCTTGTGGGGAAACACCATATATTTT. The encoded protein is CASSLWGNTIYF. Complete variable domain (other parts from reference TRBV5-5 and TRBJ1-3): DAGVTQSPTHLIKTRGQQVTLRCSPISGHKSVSWYQQVLGQGPQFIFQYYEKEERGRGNFPDRFSARQFPNYSSELNVNALLLGDSALYLCASSLWGNTIYFGEGSWLTVV.

The chain employs TRBV27 and TRBJ1-2; 9 nucleotides match TRBD1. The CDR3 runs to 15 residues. The germline V gene has CDR1 MNHEY and CDR2 SMNVEV (reference sequence). Trimming took 0 bases from V and 6 from J; bases not matched to a gene: 5. The CDR3 nucleotides read TGTGCCAGCAGTTTATCGATGGACAGGGGACATGGCTACACCTTC. Amino acid sequence: CASSLSMDRGHGYTF.

The chain employs TRBV10-2 and TRBJ2-3; D gene ambiguous. This CDR3 spans 12 amino acids. V was pared by 2 bases and J by 5 bases, with 5 bases between. Germline V gene data show CDR1 as WSHSY and CDR2 as SAAADI. DNA for the CDR3: TGCGCCAGCAGTGAGGGGATAGATACGCAGTATTTT. This translates into CASSEGIDTQYF.

The chain couples TRBV12-5 to TRBJ2-5; 7 nucleotides agree with TRBD1. Trimming at V came to 1 base and at J to 7 bases, leaving 9 bases not matched to a gene. The CDR3 length is 15 residues. Germline V gene sequence: CDR1 LGHNT, CDR2 FRNRAP. CDR3 in amino acids: CASGLAWTGGGTQYF. CDR3 in DNA: TGTGCTAGTGGTTTGGCGTGGACAGGCGGTGGGACCCAGTACTTC.

The chain recombines TRBV7-2 with TRBJ1-1, with 11 nucleotides matching TRBD1. The CDR3 is made up of 14 amino acids. The trim removed 6 bases at V and 6 bases at J, leaving 6 bases unmatched. Germline V gives CDR1 SGHTA, CDR2 FQGNSA. The CDR3 is CASRRPGQGAEAFF. CDR3 bases: TGTGCCAGCAGACGACCGGGACAGGGGGCTGAAGCTTTCTTT. The full variable domain, its missing parts supplied by reference TRBV7-2 and TRBJ1-1, is GAGVSQSPSNKVTEKGKDVELRCDPISGHTALYWYRQSLGQGLEFLIYFQGNSAPDKSGLPSDRFSAERTGGSVSTLTIQRTQQEDSAVYLCASRRPGQGAEAFFGQGTRLTVV.

The V call is TRBV7-9, the J call TRBJ1-2; tentatively, D is TRBD1 (6 bases). Trimming cost V 6 bases and J 4 bases, with 18 bases left between them. This CDR3 comprises 15 residues. Germline CDR1 and CDR2: SEHNR and FQNEAQ (reference sequence). Here the CDR3 DNA reads TGTGCCAGCAGTCAGGGGAACCGGGTGCTCTATGGCTACACCTTC. This encodes CASSQGNRVLYGYTF.

J is TRBJ2-3 and V is TRBV9; D is perhaps TRBD1 (5 bases). The CDR3 spans 13 residues. Per germline, CDR1 SGDLS and CDR2 YYNGEE. V was pared by 3 bases and J by 0 bases, with 5 bases between. The DNA of the CDR3 is TGTGCCAGCAGCGGGACAAGCACAGATACGCAGTATTTT. This translates into CASSGTSTDTQYF. Combining the CDR3 with reference TRBV9 and TRBJ2-3 gives the whole variable domain DSGVTQTPKHLITATGQRVTLRCSPRSGDLSVYWYQQSLDQGLQFLIQYYNGEERAKGNILERFSAQQFPDLHSELNLSSLELGDSALYFCASSGTSTDTQYFGPGTRLTVL.

This chain uses TRBV9 with TRBJ2-2; D is perhaps TRBD2 (5 bases). With 0 bases removed from V and 5 bases from J, the gap between germline ends came to 14 bases. The CDR3 consists of 16 residues. CDR1 and CDR2 from the germline V gene are SGDLS and YYNGEE. CDR3 sequence (DNA): TGTGCCAGCAGCGTAGCTAGCAGACGTTCGACCGGGGAGCTGTTTTTT. This encodes CASSVASRRSTGELFF.